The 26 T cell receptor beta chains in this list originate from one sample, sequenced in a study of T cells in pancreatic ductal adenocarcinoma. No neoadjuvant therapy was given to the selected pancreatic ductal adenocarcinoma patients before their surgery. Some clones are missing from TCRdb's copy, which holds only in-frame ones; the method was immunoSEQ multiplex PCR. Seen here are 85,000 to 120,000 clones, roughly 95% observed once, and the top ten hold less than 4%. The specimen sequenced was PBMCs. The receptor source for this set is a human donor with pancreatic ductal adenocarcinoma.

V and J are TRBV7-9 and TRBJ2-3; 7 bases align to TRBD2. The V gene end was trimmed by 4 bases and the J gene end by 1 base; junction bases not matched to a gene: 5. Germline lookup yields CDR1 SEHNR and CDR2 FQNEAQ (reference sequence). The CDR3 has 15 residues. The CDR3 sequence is CASSSALAGTDTQYF. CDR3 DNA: TGTGCCAGCAGCTCCGCTCTAGCGGGCACAGATACGCAGTATTTT.

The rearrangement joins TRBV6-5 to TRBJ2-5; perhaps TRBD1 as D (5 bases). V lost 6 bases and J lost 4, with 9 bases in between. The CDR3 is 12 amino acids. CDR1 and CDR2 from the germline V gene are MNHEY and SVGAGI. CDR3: CASRGRAETQYF. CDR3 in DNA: TGTGCCAGCAGGGGGCGCGCAGAGACCCAGTACTTC.

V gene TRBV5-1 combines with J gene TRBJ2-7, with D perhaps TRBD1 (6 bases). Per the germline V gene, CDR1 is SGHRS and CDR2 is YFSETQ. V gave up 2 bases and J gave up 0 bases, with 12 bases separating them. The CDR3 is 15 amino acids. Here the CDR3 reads CASSLLPTGSYEQYF. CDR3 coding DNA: TGCGCCAGCAGCTTACTACCGACAGGCTCCTACGAGCAGTACTTC.

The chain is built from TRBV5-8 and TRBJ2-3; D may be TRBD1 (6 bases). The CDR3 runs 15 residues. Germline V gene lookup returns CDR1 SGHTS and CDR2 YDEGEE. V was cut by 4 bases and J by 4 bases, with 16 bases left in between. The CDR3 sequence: CASSIGAGVADTQYF. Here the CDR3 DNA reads TGTGCCAGCAGCATTGGGGCAGGGGTAGCAGATACGCAGTATTTT.

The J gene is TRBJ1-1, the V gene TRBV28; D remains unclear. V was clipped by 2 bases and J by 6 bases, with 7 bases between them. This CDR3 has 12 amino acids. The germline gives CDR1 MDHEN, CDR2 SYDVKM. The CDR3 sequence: CASSLAGPEAFF. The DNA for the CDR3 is TGTGCCAGCAGTTTAGCGGGCCCTGAAGCTTTCTTT.

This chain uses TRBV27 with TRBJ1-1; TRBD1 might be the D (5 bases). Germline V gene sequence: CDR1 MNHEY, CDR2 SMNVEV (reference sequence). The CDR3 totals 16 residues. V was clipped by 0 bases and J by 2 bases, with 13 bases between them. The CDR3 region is CASSLSGAVTNTEAFF. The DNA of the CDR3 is TGTGCCAGCAGTTTATCAGGGGCCGTTACAAACACTGAAGCTTTCTTT.

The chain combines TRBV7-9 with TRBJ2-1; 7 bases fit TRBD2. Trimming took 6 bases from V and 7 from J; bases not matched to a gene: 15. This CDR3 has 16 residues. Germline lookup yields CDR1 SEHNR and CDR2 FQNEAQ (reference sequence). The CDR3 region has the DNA TGTGCCAGCAGGGCTCCTTGGCGGGAGAAGCATAATGAGCAGTTCTTC. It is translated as CASRAPWREKHNEQFF.

CDR3 sequence: CAWTISPWDEQFF. The CDR3, as DNA: TGTGCCTGGACAATTAGCCCCTGGGATGAGCAGTTCTTC. The chain links TRBV30 to TRBJ2-1; the D is unclear. The CDR3 runs 13 residues. Germline CDR1 and CDR2: GTSNPN and SVGIG (reference sequence). V was clipped by 4 bases and J by 8 bases, with 15 bases between them.

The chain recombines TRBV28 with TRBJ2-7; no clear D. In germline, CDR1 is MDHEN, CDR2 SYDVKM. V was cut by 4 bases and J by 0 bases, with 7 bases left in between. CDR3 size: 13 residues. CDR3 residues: CASSYSYSYEQYF. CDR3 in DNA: TGTGCCAGCAGTTACAGCTACTCCTACGAGCAGTACTTC.

CDR3: CASSVHRDSGNTIYF. The CDR3 DNA reads TGTGCCAGCAGCGTCCACAGGGACTCTGGAAACACCATATATTTT. The chain carries TRBV9 and TRBJ1-3; D perhaps matches TRBD1 (6 bases). Germline lookup yields CDR1 SGDLS and CDR2 YYNGEE. Trimming removed 2 bases from V and 0 bases from J, with 9 bases in between. The CDR3 is 15 residues long.

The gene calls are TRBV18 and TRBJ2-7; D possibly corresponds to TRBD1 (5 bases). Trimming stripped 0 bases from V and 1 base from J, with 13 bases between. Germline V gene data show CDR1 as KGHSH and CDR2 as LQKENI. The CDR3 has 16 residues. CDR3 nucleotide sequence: TGTGCCAGCTCACCACCGGGTGCAGGGTCTTCCTACGAGCAGTACTTC. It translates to CASSPPGAGSSYEQYF.

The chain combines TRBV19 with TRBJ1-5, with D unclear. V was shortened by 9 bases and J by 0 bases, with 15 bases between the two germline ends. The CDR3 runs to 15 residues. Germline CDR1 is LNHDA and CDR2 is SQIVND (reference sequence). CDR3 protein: CASRGNGYSNQPQHF. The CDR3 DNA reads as TGTGCCAGCCGGGGAAATGGGTATAGCAATCAGCCCCAGCATTTT.

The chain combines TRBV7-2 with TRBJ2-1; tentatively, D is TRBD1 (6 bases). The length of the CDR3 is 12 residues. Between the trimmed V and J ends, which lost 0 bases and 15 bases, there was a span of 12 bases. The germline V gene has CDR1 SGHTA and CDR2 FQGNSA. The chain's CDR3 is CASSLAPGESFF. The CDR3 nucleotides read TGTGCCAGCAGCTTAGCCCCAGGGGAGTCGTTCTTC.

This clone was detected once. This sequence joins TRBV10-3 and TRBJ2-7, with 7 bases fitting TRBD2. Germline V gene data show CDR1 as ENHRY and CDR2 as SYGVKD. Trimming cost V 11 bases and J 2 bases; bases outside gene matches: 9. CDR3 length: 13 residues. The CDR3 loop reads CAARAGDPYEQYF. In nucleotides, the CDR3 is TGTGCCGCCCGGGCGGGGGATCCCTACGAGCAGTACTTC.

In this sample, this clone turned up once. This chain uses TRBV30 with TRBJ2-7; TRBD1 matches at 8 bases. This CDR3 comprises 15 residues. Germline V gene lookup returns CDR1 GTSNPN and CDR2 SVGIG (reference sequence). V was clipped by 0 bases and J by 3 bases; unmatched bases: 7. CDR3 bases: TGTGCCTGGAGTGTACTCCCACAGGGGGGCTACGAGCAGTACTTC. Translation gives CAWSVLPQGGYEQYF.

CDR3 residues: CASRSTSGMVGELFF. DNA of the CDR3: TGTGCCAGCAGGTCGACTAGCGGGATGGTCGGGGAGCTGTTTTTT. The chain recombines TRBV6-5 with TRBJ2-2, with TRBD2 matching 11 bases. CDR1 MNHEY and CDR2 SVGAGI come from the germline V gene. The CDR3 spans 15 residues. The V segment lost 6 bases and the J segment 7 bases; nucleotides outside the gene matches: 7.

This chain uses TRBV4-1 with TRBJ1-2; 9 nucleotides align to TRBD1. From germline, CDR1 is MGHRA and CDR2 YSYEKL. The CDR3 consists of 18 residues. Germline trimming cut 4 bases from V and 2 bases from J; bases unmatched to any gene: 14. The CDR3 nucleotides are TGCGCCAGCAGCCGCGCGTACCAGTCCGGGACAGGGAACTATGGCTACACCTTC. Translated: CASSRAYQSGTGNYGYTF.

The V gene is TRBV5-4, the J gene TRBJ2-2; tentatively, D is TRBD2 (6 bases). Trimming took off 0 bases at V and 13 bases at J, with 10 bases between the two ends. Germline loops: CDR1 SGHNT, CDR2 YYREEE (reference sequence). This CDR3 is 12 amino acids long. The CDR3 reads CASSLGGAGLFF. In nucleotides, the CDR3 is TGTGCCAGCAGCTTGGGAGGAGCGGGGCTGTTTTTT.

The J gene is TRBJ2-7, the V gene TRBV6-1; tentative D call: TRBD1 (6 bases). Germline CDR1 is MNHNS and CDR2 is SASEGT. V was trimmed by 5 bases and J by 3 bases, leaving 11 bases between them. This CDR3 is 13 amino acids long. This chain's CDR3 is CASSKTGRYEQYF. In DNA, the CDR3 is TGTGCCAGCAGTAAGACAGGACGCTACGAGCAGTACTTC.

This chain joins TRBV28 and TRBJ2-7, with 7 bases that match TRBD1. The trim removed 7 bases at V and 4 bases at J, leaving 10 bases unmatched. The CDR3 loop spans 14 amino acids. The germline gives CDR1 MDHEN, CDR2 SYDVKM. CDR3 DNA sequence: TGTGCCAGCACTCCGACAGGGATAGCGTACGAGCAGTACTTC. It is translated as CASTPTGIAYEQYF.

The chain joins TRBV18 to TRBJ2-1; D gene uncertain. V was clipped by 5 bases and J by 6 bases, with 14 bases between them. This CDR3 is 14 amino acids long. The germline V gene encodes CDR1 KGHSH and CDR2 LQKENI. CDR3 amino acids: CASSGWLGSNEQFF. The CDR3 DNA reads TGTGCCAGCTCAGGGTGGTTGGGCAGCAATGAGCAGTTCTTC.

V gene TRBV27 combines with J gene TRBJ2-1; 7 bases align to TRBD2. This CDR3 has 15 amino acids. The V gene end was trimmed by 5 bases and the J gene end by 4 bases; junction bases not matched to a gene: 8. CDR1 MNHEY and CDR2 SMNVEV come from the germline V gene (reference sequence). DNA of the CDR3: TGTGCCAGCAGTAGGGCCGGCGGGAGATACAATGAGCAGTTCTTC. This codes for CASSRAGGRYNEQFF.

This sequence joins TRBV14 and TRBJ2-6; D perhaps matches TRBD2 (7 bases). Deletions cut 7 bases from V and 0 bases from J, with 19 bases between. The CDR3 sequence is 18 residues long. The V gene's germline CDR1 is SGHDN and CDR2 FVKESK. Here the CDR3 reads CASTEGGPVISGANVLTF. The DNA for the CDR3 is TGTGCCAGCACGGAGGGGGGGCCTGTGATCTCTGGGGCCAACGTCCTGACTTTC.

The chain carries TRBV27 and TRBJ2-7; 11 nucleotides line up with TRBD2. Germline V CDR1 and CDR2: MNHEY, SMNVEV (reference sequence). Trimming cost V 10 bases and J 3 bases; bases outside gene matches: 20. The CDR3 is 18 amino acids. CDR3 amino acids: CATAGLGLAGGTGYEQYF. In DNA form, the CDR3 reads TGTGCCACCGCGGGGTTAGGACTAGCGGGTGGGACGGGCTACGAGCAGTACTTC.

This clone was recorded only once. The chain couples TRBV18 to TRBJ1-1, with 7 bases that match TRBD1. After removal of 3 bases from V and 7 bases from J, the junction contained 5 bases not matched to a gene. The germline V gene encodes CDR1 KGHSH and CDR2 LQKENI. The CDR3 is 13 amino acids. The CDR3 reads CASSPGTDLEAFF. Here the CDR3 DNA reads TGTGCCAGCTCACCGGGGACAGACCTTGAAGCTTTCTTT. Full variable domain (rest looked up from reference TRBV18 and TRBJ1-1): NAGVMQNPRHLVRRRGQEARLRCSPMKGHSHVYWYRQLPEEGLKFMVYLQKENIIDESGMPKERFSAEFPKEGPSILRIQQVVRGDSAAYFCASSPGTDLEAFFGQGTRLTVV.

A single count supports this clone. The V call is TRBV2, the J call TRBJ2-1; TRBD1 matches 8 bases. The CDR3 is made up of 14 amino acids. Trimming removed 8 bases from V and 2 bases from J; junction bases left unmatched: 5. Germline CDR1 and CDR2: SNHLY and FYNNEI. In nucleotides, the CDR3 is TGTGCCAGCCAACCGGGACAGGCCTACAATGAGCAGTTCTTC. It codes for CASQPGQAYNEQFF.